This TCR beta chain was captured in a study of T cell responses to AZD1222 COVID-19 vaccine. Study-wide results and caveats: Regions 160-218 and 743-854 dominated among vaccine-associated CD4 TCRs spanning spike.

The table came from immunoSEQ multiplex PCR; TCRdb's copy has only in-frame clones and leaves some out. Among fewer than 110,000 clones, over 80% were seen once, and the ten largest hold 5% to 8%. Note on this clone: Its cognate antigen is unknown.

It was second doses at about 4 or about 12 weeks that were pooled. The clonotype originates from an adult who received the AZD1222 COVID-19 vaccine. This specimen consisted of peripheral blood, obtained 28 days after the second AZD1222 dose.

CDR3 loop: CASTHKANYGYTF. CDR3 bases: TGTGCCAGTACGCACAAGGCTAACTATGGCTACACCTTC. J is TRBJ1-2 and V is TRBV19; no definite D call. Looked up from germline, CDR1 is LNHDA and CDR2 is SQIVND (reference sequence). Trimming removed 7 bases from V and 0 bases from J, with 9 bases in between. This CDR3 has 13 amino acids.